This T cell receptor (beta chain) was recovered during a study of Graves' ophthalmopathy and Graves' hyperthyroidism. Amplification from RNA transcripts yielded the TCR beta CDR3 regions. The first round was an RT-PCR with HTBI primers, and the second round was a multiplex PCR. TCRdb independently ran MiXCR on the multiplex PCR reads; one entry per CDR3 protein. The table includes tens of thousands of distinct CDR3 sequences, approximately 50% detected once. Of note for this clonotype: Its target is not known.

Study-level results: Most thyroid clonotypes expanded beyond 0.001 frequency were also found in blood.

J lost 4 bases, V lost 3 bases, and 6 bases had no gene match. This CDR3 comprises 15 residues. The V gene's germline CDR1 is SGHTA and CDR2 FQGNSA. The chain carries TRBV7-2 and TRBJ1-2; TRBD1 aligns across 9 bases. The receptor's source is an adult woman with Graves' ophthalmopathy. The sample consisted of peripheral blood. The CDR3 region is CASSFGTGRAYGYTF. Here the CDR3 DNA reads TGTGCCAGCAGCTTTGGGACAGGGAGGGCCTATGGCTACACCTTC.